This T cell receptor (beta chain) was sequenced during a study of T-cell reconstitution after alpha-beta-depleted transplantation in children. Unique molecular identifiers were incorporated during preparation of the TCRbeta library. TCRdb re-called the PCR reads with MiXCR, one entry per CDR3 protein. The sample has 450,000 to 600,000 distinct CDR3 sequences, 15% to 20% seen once; the top ten hold 3% to 4%. Germline CDR1 is SGDLS and CDR2 is YYNGEE. The CDR3 has 16 amino acids. V shed 0 bases and J shed 9 bases, with 16 bases lying between them. This clonotype was detected only a few times. The source was PBMCs from the stem cell graft donor, collected from the stem cell graft. The chain links TRBV9 to TRBJ1-6, with D tentatively TRBD1 (6 bases). The origin of this receptor is a human donor who donated a stem cell graft to a child with acute lymphoblastic leukemia. The CDR3 loop reads CASSVEARGWSSPLHF. CDR3 nucleotide sequence: TGTGCCAGCAGCGTAGAAGCCAGGGGATGGAGTTCACCCCTCCACTTT.